Sequencing of this TCR beta chain was carried out in a study of blood T cell repertoires in COVID-19. Germline V gives CDR1 SNHLY, CDR2 FYNNEI. The V segment lost 7 bases and the J segment 8 bases; nucleotides outside the gene matches: 7. This CDR3 has 14 amino acids. Here immunoSEQ multiplex PCR was the method, and the copy in TCRdb shows in-frame clones only, minus some. The repertoire includes 280,000 or so clones, about nine tenths of them detected once, and less than 3.5% sits in the top ten. This clone is labeled medium-sized. The rearrangement uses TRBV2 and TRBJ1-6; 8 bases map to TRBD1. This receptor was identified in a woman in her forties or fifties who had been exposed to COVID-19. The specimen sequenced was PBMCs or T cells enriched from blood (not recorded which). CDR3 sequence (DNA): TGTGCCAGCACCAAGGGACAGGAGTATTCACCCCTCCACTTT. This codes for CASTKGQEYSPLHF.